The present TCR beta chain was sequenced within a study of cytomegalovirus exposure and HLA in healthy donors. Study findings and constraints: Most TCR beta V segments were productive about 90% or about 30% of the time in an earlier analysis. Sequencing likely caused a cluster of highly shared sequence variants. Looking again later, the authors saw that most CMV-associated TCR beta chains seemed HLA-restricted. Researchers counted about 150 TCR beta chains as cytomegalovirus-associated.

In the PCR, 60 Vbeta and 13 Jbeta primers were used. This table comes from immunoSEQ multiplex PCR, and its TCRdb copy is limited to in-frame clones, with some not included. The table lists about 86,000 clones, 79% of them singletons. As for this clone: Its specificity is not known.

What was sequenced was PBMCs. This clonotype originated in a woman between 40 and 55 years old in good health and CMV-seropositive.

CDR3 DNA: TGTGCCAGCTTAGCGACAGGGGGGGCCTACGAGCAGTACTTC. Protein product: CASLATGGAYEQYF. This chain connects TRBV11-2 to TRBJ2-7, with 9 bases aligning to TRBD1. The length of the CDR3 is 14 residues. Trimming at V came to 8 bases and at J to 2 bases, leaving 7 bases not matched to a gene. Germline CDR1 SGHAT, CDR2 FQNNGV.